This record concerns one T cell receptor beta chain sequence. The antigen remains unidentified. Germline CDR1 and CDR2: MDHEN and SYDVKM. The CDR3 runs to 17 residues. Between the trimmed V and J ends, which lost 4 bases and 3 bases, there was a span of 22 bases. The sample comes from a study of T cell responses to AZD1222 COVID-19 vaccine. Method: immunoSEQ multiplex PCR; TCRdb's copy keeps in-frame clones and lacks some. Among over 110,000 clones, just under 95% were seen once, and the ten largest hold approximately 12%. Study-wide findings and caveats: The sample set comprised mostly white British donors with more females, and clonal diversity was possibly underestimated. Baseline serostatus was positive in only a handful of AZD1222 recipients. Regions 160-218 and 743-854 held dominance among vaccine-associated CD4 TCRs, which spanned spike. Rises in breadth and depth of Spike-specific TCRs came after two AZD1222 doses.

The clonotype was recovered from an adult who had recovered from COVID-19. The chain carries TRBV28 and TRBJ2-7, with D perhaps matching TRBD2 (6 bases). The sequencing used peripheral blood, collected after recovery from COVID-19. The CDR3 loop reads CASSSSPIGGSDYEQYF. The CDR3 DNA reads TGTGCCAGCAGTTCATCACCGATTGGAGGGAGCGACTACGAGCAGTACTTC.